What follows are 9 T cell receptor beta chains derived from one specimen sequenced in a study of CD8 T cells in ankylosing spondylitis. TCRdb re-derived calls from the 5' RACE reads in MiXCR, one entry per CDR3 protein. The sample lists a few hundred thousand distinct CDR3 sequences; roughly 11% were seen once. Material for sequencing was blood, either unsorted or a sorted T cell fraction (not recorded which). The receptors here all came from a female donor with ankylosing spondylitis or in good health (not recorded which).

This clonotype occurred many times. CDR3: CATALGTGTDTQYF. For the CDR3, the DNA is TGTGCCACCGCTTTGGGGACAGGGACTGATACGCAGTATTTT. The rearrangement uses TRBV12-3 or TRBV12-4 and TRBJ2-3; 9 bases are a match to TRBD1. The CDR3 length is 14 residues. Trimming removed 10 bases from V and 6 bases from J; junction bases left unmatched: 11.

This clonotype appeared many times. This sequence joins TRBV18 and TRBJ2-7; D gene unclear. The length of the CDR3 is 16 residues. CDR1 is KGHSH and CDR2 is LQKENI in the germline V gene. The V gene lost 3 bases and the J gene lost 1 base, with 16 bases spanning the gap. In nucleotides, the CDR3 is TGTGCCAGCTCACCGGATTTTGGGCTTCCGTCCTACGAGCAGTACTTC. It codes for CASSPDFGLPSYEQYF.

V usage is TRBV11-1 and J usage is TRBJ2-5; TRBD1 matches at 9 bases. The V gene end was trimmed by 1 base and the J gene end by 1 base; junction bases not matched to a gene: 10. The CDR3 contains 18 residues. Germline CDR1 SGHAT, CDR2 FQDESV (reference sequence). Here the CDR3 DNA reads TGTGCCAGCAGCTTAGGGCCGGGACAGGGAGAACCCCAAGAGACCCAGTACTTC. Translating gives CASSLGPGQGEPQETQYF.

This clonotype appeared many times. The rearrangement uses TRBV6-1 and TRBJ2-3; D might be TRBD1 or TRBD2, each matching 6 bases. CDR3 length: 19 amino acids. Trimming removed 8 bases at V and 0 bases at J, with 27 bases between. The germline CDR1 and CDR2 sequences are MNHNS and SASEGT. Written as DNA, the CDR3 is TGTGCCAGCGAAGCCGGGGGCGGTGTCCGGGGGTTTAGCACAGATACGCAGTATTTT. Translating it yields CASEAGGGVRGFSTDTQYF.

This clonotype has only a few counts. V gene TRBV5-1 combines with J gene TRBJ1-1, with TRBD1 as a possible D gene (6 bases). Germline V lookup: CDR1 SGHRS, CDR2 YFSETQ. The CDR3 is 15 residues long. V lost 3 bases and J lost 2, with 14 bases in between. The chain's CDR3 is CASSSTGQRNTEAFF. The CDR3 DNA follows: TGCGCCAGCAGCTCAACCGGACAGAGAAACACTGAAGCTTTCTTT.

Ten or more counts support this clonotype. The DNA for the CDR3 is TGCAGCGTTGGGGGTCGAGTCTCCTACGAGCAGTACTTC. The encoded protein is CSVGGRVSYEQYF. The genes are TRBV29-1 and TRBJ2-7; no firm D call. V was shortened by 4 bases and J by 0 bases, with 10 bases between the two germline ends. Germline CDR1 and CDR2: SQVTM and ANQGSEA. This CDR3 region has 13 residues.

This clonotype was recorded many times. The chain joins TRBV5-1 to TRBJ1-2; TRBD1 might be the D (5 bases). The length of the CDR3 is 13 residues. Looked up from germline, CDR1 is SGHRS and CDR2 is YFSETQ. V was cut by 5 bases and J by 4 bases, with 12 bases left in between. The CDR3 protein is CASRDTQGYGYTF. CDR3 DNA: TGCGCCAGCAGGGACACTCAAGGCTATGGCTACACCTTC. The full variable domain, in which reference TRBV5-1 and TRBJ1-2 provide the parts outside the CDR3, is KAGVTQTPRYLIKTRGQQVTLSCSPISGHRSVSWYQQTPGQGLQFLFEYFSETQRNKGNFPGRFSGRQFSNSRSEMNVSTLELGDSALYLCASRDTQGYGYTFGSGTRLTVV.

The table lists this clonotype with many counts. The chain is built from TRBV12-3 or TRBV12-4 and TRBJ1-2; possible D gene TRBD1, 6 bases. The V end lost 4 bases, the J end lost 2 bases, and 17 bases lay between the germline ends. This CDR3 contains 16 residues. The CDR3 bases are TGTGCCAGCAGTTCCCCCGACCGAGACAGGAACTATGGCTACACCTTC. This gives the protein CASSSPDRDRNYGYTF.

The table lists this clonotype with many counts. The chain joins TRBV6-5 to TRBJ2-4; TRBD1 is a possible D gene (5 bases). Germline CDR1 MNHEY, CDR2 SVGAGI. The CDR3 is 15 amino acids. V gave up 0 bases and J gave up 4 bases, with 10 bases separating them. The CDR3 here is CASSYSSQGKNIQYF. The CDR3 nucleotides read TGTGCCAGCAGTTACTCGAGCCAGGGAAAAAACATTCAGTACTTC.